This T cell receptor (beta chain) was sequenced for a study of STAT5B mutations in CD4+ large granular lymphocyte leukemia (dated by TCRdb to 2021 to 2024). Concerning the study at large: Among the healthy controls, the CDR3 'QG' motif was associated with a particular HLA allele. The study compared the TCRbeta repertoires of patients with CD4+ T-cell large granular lymphocyte leukemia against those of healthy blood donors. The purity of purified fractions was confirmed by flow cytometry on FACSCanto II or FACSVerse to exceed 95% among lymphocytes. What the research found in general, with its limitations: TRBV06-family usage was enriched among the top patient clones (8/27) compared with healthy controls (2/35). Data were not HLA-matched; higher clonality in CD4+ versus CD8+ T-LGLL could reflect the relatively small sample size. The main leukemic clonotypes were found to be private to each patient, although around 24% of the main leukemic clonotypes were detected at low frequency in the non-leukemic repertoires of other patients. Compared with healthy CD4+ repertoires, CD4-sorted patient repertoires appeared more clonal, and this difference remained even after the putative leukemic clones were removed.

TCRbeta rearrangements were sequenced from genomic DNA using the immunoSEQ assay at survey resolution. Per the original workflow: In the TCR sequencing data, the smallest productive clonotype frequency that could be detected was 2.59 x 10-5. Only productive TCRbeta rearrangements, meaning sequences that were complete and in-frame, were kept for the analyses. Clonality for each sample was calculated as Simpson clonality in the immunoSEQ Analyzer version 3.0. Clones were grouped by frequency into very rare, small, medium, large (1-20%) or hyperexpanded (>20%) categories. Generation probabilities were estimated with OLGA 1.2.3, V-gene circos plots were generated with VDJtools, specificities were searched for in VDJdb, and CDR3 motifs were identified with GLIPH. Here the immuneACCESS table is served through TCRdb, limited to in-frame sequences with V and J called. Missing clones are a known gap in these copies; in checked studies unresolved V genes cover under half, and the rest lacks a known reason. Clone size and V and J calls were adopted from that table, with D and trimming inferred from the DNA. A total of about 28,000 clones appear in this sample, roughly 77% of them only once. The ten most abundant clones make up approximately 3.3% of the sample.

The healthy control group was made up of around 37 blood donors, and the Finnish Red Cross blood service supplied their buffy coats. All TCR-sequenced material derived from peripheral blood: patient blood samples and healthy donor buffy coats. Ficoll-Hypaque gradient centrifugation was used to isolate peripheral blood mononuclear cells. CD4+ cells were magnetically purified from the buffy coats of healthy controls. Genomic DNA was extracted using the Gentra Puregene Cell and Tissue kit, and a Qubit 2.0 fluorometer was used to quantify it. As encoded in the germline V gene, CDR1 is LGHNA while CDR2 is YSLEER. V and J lose 0 bases and 2 bases, and a span of 8 bases separates them. Including cysteine and phenylalanine, the CDR3 has 15 amino acids. Only the CDR3 DNA stays, 45 bases, in frame from base 1. This clone was recorded once. Its antigen is currently not known. No quality values exist for individual bases; no much larger clone is one base distant.

This receptor was obtained from a human donor in good health. The V and J segments used are TRBV4-3 and TRBJ1-3, with the D gene not clear enough to name. The material sequenced was CD4+ T cells from blood buffy coats. The base sequence is TGCGCCAGCAGCCAAGATGGAAGAGCTGGAAACACCATATATTTT. Its protein is CASSQDGRAGNTIYF.